The 3 T cell receptor beta chains below all came from one sample that was sequenced in a study of OX40 agonist ivuxolimab in advanced cancers. TCRdb keeps only in-frame clones here, not all; method: immunoSEQ multiplex PCR. The profile shows tens of thousands of clones, more than 75% of them singletons. The starting material was CD4+ or CD8+ T cells sorted from blood, obtained in a trial of the OX40 agonist ivuxolimab. The receptors were gathered from an adult with an advanced solid tumor such as melanoma, head and neck, liver or kidney cancer.

This chain links TRBV11-2 with TRBJ2-2; no firm D call. V lost 5 bases, J lost 2 bases, and 3 bases lay in between. This CDR3 is 12 amino acids long. CDR1 and CDR2 (germline): SGHAT, FQNNGV. As DNA, the CDR3 is TGTGCCAGCAGCGCCAACACCGGGGAGCTGTTTTTT. This gives the protein CASSANTGELFF.

This rearrangement joins TRBV7-2 to TRBJ1-2; possible D gene TRBD1, 5 bases. Germline loops: CDR1 SGHTA, CDR2 FQGNSA. V dropped 5 bases and J dropped 3 bases, with 13 bases sitting between them. The length of the CDR3 is 14 residues. The CDR3: CASSGGTWDYGYTF. In nucleotides, the CDR3 is TGTGCCAGCAGCGGCGGGACCTGGGACTATGGCTACACCTTC.

V and J are TRBV28 and TRBJ2-3; a weak D match, TRBD2 (7 bases). This CDR3 region has 14 residues. CDR1 MDHEN and CDR2 SYDVKM come from the germline V gene. V was trimmed by 5 bases and J by 6 bases, leaving 15 bases between them. As DNA, the CDR3 is TGTGCCAGCAGTCGAGGCGGGGGCCTGGATACGCAGTATTTT. This encodes CASSRGGGLDTQYF.